The sequence of this TCR beta chain was determined in a study of blood T cell repertoires in COVID-19. TCRdb's table, derived via immunoSEQ multiplex PCR, lists solely in-frame clones and lacks some. The sample lists 160,000 or so clones; around 80% were seen once. CDR1 SGHVS and CDR2 FQNEAQ come from the germline V gene. The ends were cut back, 1 base at V and 2 bases at J, with 5 bases in the middle. The length of the CDR3 is 13 residues. The sequenced sample was peripheral blood. The chain carries TRBV7-8 and TRBJ2-5; no clear D gene. The TCR sequence derives from a man aged 65 to 85 with active or convalescent COVID-19. For the CDR3, the DNA is TGTGCCAGCAGCTTAGAAGCGCAAGAGACCCAGTACTTC. This gives the protein CASSLEAQETQYF.